Detailed here is one TCR beta chain. These data come from a study of blood T cell repertoires in COVID-19. Study-wide context: PBMCs, B-cell-depleted T cells, or T cells provided the cDNA or gDNA that made up the material.

As originally analysed: The assay estimated nucleated cells by amplifying reference gene primers. Sequencing was performed with immunoSEQ multiplex PCR; in TCRdb, only in-frame clones are kept and a portion is missing. V and J calls and clone size are those listed in that table; D and trimming were worked out from the DNA. The sample includes some 150,000 clones, roughly nine tenths seen only once; the top ten take 15%. The sequenced sample consisted of peripheral blood. This TCR was recovered from a woman in her thirties or forties with acute or convalescent COVID-19.

The CDR3 bases are TGTGCCAGCAGCTTAGCAGGGAACAATCAGCCCCAGCATTTT. Protein: CASSLAGNNQPQHF. This chain connects TRBV11-2 to TRBJ1-5, with a weak D call TRBD1 (5 bases). The CDR3 sequence is 14 residues long. Germline-derived CDR1 and CDR2 are SGHAT and FQNNGV. Trimming took 1 base from V and 3 from J, leaving 7 bases between them.